The 6 T cell receptor beta chains below come from one sample, sequenced in a study. MiXCR was run by TCRdb on the 5' RACE reads, yielding one entry per CDR3 protein. The sample includes approximately 400 distinct CDR3 sequences, approximately 8.2% of them seen just once. Sequenced: effector memory T cells from blood PBMCs. As to subset: effector memory CD4+ T cells. The receptor source for this set is a male donor with HIV.

This clonotype was seen a handful of times. The V and J genes are TRBV10-3 and TRBJ1-5, with D tentatively TRBD1 (5 bases). V lost 2 bases, J lost 3 bases, and 14 bases lay in between. There are 16 residues in the CDR3. Germline V lookup: CDR1 ENHRY, CDR2 SYGVKD. The CDR3 protein is CAISERFVGPNQPQHF. CDR3 nucleotides: TGTGCCATCAGTGAGAGGTTTGTGGGGCCCAATCAGCCCCAGCATTTT.

By sample fraction, this clonotype is medium-sized (0.01 to 0.1%). J is TRBJ2-5 and V is TRBV10-1, with 11 bases identical to TRBD2. Germline V gives CDR1 WNHNN, CDR2 SYGVQD (reference sequence). The V and J ends lost 9 bases and 4 bases, in that order; junction bases with no gene match: 10. The CDR3 runs 15 residues. CDR3 sequence: CASTTSGTTRETQYF. The CDR3 DNA reads TGCGCCAGTACGACTAGCGGGACCACAAGAGAGACCCAGTACTTC.

This clonotype qualifies as large (0.1 to 1%). The rearrangement links TRBV4-3 to TRBJ1-3, with a possible D match to TRBD1 (6 bases). The germline V and J ends were trimmed by 0 bases and 3 bases, with 15 bases remaining between them. This CDR3 has 17 residues. CDR1 is LGHNA and CDR2 is YSLEER in the germline V gene. The CDR3 DNA follows: TGCGCCAGCAGCCAAGATCTGGCAGGGGCGCGTGGAAACACCATATATTTT. Its translation is CASSQDLAGARGNTIYF.

This clonotype was counted a few times. V and J are TRBV13 and TRBJ1-5; 9 bases align to TRBD1. Losses at the gene ends were 7 bases for V and 7 bases for J; bases not matched to a gene: 14. The CDR3 has 16 residues. Per germline, CDR1 PRHDT and CDR2 FYEKMQ (reference sequence). CDR3 protein: CASTSDRGKRGQPQHF. The CDR3 nucleotides read TGTGCCAGCACCTCGGACAGGGGAAAAAGGGGGCAGCCCCAGCATTTT.

This clonotype is large by share. This chain uses TRBV29-1 with TRBJ2-7; the match to TRBD1 covers 9 bases. The CDR3 runs to 12 residues. Germline values: CDR1 SQVTM, CDR2 ANQGSEA. After removal of 5 bases from V and 2 bases from J, the junction contained 1 base not matched to a gene. The CDR3 protein is CSVRQGAYEQYF. The CDR3 DNA reads as TGCAGCGTTAGACAGGGGGCCTACGAGCAGTACTTC.

Relative to its sample, this clonotype is large. The gene calls are TRBV12-3 or TRBV12-4 and TRBJ2-7, with 7 bases identical to TRBD1. The length of the CDR3 is 13 residues. Trimming cost V 6 bases and J 4 bases; bases outside gene matches: 6. The CDR3 coding sequence is TGTGCCAGCAGCAGGAACAGGGGTTACGAGCAGTACTTC. Translated: CASSRNRGYEQYF.